A selection of T cell receptor beta chains follows, all from one sample in a study of T cell changes during pregnancy in multiple sclerosis. Generated by immunoSEQ multiplex PCR, the TCRdb table keeps only in-frame clones and is missing some. The table records 70,000 to 85,000 clones, 92% of them present only once. The source material was peripheral blood, sampled before pregnancy. These receptors came from a female donor with multiple sclerosis, enrolled in a pregnancy study. Both conserved end residues are part of each CDR3. D genes are given only for firm matches. A clone size is listed for some rows: how often the clone was seen (once, few, many), or a class if it is expanded.

D gene,clone size,J gene,V gene,CDR3 protein,CDR3 DNA
.,.,TRBJ2-2,TRBV4-2,CASSQGTNVREVMNTGELFF,TGTGCCAGCAGCCAAGGTACAAATGTACGAGAGGTCATGAACACCGGGGAGCTGTTTTTT
.,once,TRBJ2-6,TRBV18,CASSPGGSGANVLTF,TGTGCCAGCTCACCGGGAGGATCTGGGGCCAACGTCCTGACTTTC
TRBD1,once,TRBJ2-3,TRBV6-6,CASSYNPGQGSDTQYF,TGTGCCAGCAGTTATAATCCGGGACAGGGATCCGATACGCAGTATTTT
TRBD2,.,TRBJ2-1,TRBV7-3,CASSSQAGAFNEQFF,TGTGCCAGCAGCTCACAAGCGGGAGCATTCAATGAGCAGTTCTTC
.,.,TRBJ1-1,TRBV6-6,CASSRNPDTSTEAFF,TGTGCCAGCAGCCGAAACCCGGACACAAGCACTGAAGCTTTCTTT
.,.,TRBJ2-7,TRBV15,CATSTRRSGNYEQYF,TGTGCCACCAGCACCCGGCGAAGCGGTAACTACGAGCAGTACTTC
TRBD2,.,TRBJ2-5,TRBV6-5,CASSYSFLAEETQYF,TGTGCCAGCAGTTACTCGTTCCTAGCGGAAGAGACCCAGTACTTC
.,few,TRBJ1-2,TRBV27,CASRRSQGGYTF,TGTGCCAGTCGGAGGAGCCAAGGGGGCTACACCTTC
.,.,TRBJ2-7,TRBV2,CASGAAPEQYF,TGTGCCAGCGGAGCAGCCCCTGAGCAGTACTTC
TRBD1,.,TRBJ2-7,TRBV27,CASSSLGQGENEQYF,TGTGCCAGCAGTTCGCTGGGACAGGGGGAAAACGAGCAGTACTTC
.,.,TRBJ2-7,TRBV2,CASRDPTGDGIREQYF,TGTGCCAGCAGAGACCCTACGGGGGATGGGATTCGCGAGCAGTACTTC
.,.,TRBJ1-4,TRBV5-1,CASSLGRQTATNEKLFF,TGCGCCAGCAGCTTGGGGCGCCAGACAGCAACTAATGAAAAACTGTTTTTT
.,.,TRBJ2-6,TRBV19,CASFPGQPVGLLTF,TGTGCCAGTTTTCCCGGACAGCCGGTTGGTCTCCTGACTTTC
.,.,TRBJ1-1,TRBV30,CAWSAGGGVNTEAFF,TGTGCCTGGAGTGCCGGTGGGGGCGTGAACACTGAAGCTTTCTTT
TRBD1,.,TRBJ2-1,TRBV6-5,CASSFGQGVDEQFF,TGTGCCAGCAGTTTCGGACAGGGCGTTGATGAGCAGTTCTTC
.,.,TRBJ2-7,TRBV7-7,CASSLAQGPYEQYF,TGTGCTAGCAGCTTAGCCCAGGGGCCCTACGAGCAGTACTTC
TRBD2,.,TRBJ2-7,TRBV5-4,CASSLGGGSYEQYF,TGTGCCAGCAGCTTGGGGGGGGGCTCCTACGAGCAGTACTTC
.,.,TRBJ2-7,TRBV30,CACRPGSSYEQYF,TGTGCCTGTAGGCCAGGAAGCTCCTACGAGCAGTACTTC
.,.,TRBJ2-3,TRBV19,CASSTAYREGQYF,TGTGCCAGTAGTACGGCGTACAGAGAAGGGCAGTATTTT
.,.,TRBJ1-5,TRBV6-5,CASSYSAGDQPQHF,TGTGCCAGCAGTTACTCGGCGGGGGATCAGCCCCAGCATTTT
.,.,TRBJ2-5,TRBV18,CASSPSTGGPQETQYF,TGTGCCAGCTCACCATCGACCGGGGGGCCCCAAGAGACCCAGTACTTC
.,once,TRBJ2-2,TRBV11-2,CASSSLGGNAGELFF,TGTGCCAGCAGCTCCCTGGGGGGTAACGCCGGGGAGCTGTTTTTT
TRBD2,.,TRBJ2-2,TRBV27,CASSGTSGTGELFF,TGTGCCAGCAGCGGGACTAGCGGTACCGGGGAGCTGTTTTTT
TRBD1,.,TRBJ2-2,TRBV5-4,CASSSLQGPTGELFF,TGTGCCAGCAGCAGCCTACAGGGGCCTACCGGGGAGCTGTTTTTT
.,.,TRBJ1-4,TRBV4-1,CASSQAPRLAKKLFF,TGCGCCAGCAGCCAAGCCCCCAGGTTGGCAAAAAAACTGTTTTTT
.,.,TRBJ1-1,TRBV30,CAWSFEEGAFF,TGTGCCTGGAGTTTTGAGGAGGGAGCTTTCTTT
.,.,TRBJ2-7,TRBV10-3,CAISDLASVFEQYF,TGTGCCATCAGTGATCTAGCTTCGGTTTTCGAGCAGTACTTC
TRBD2,.,TRBJ2-1,TRBV19,CAGNRASGGPSSYNEQFF,TGTGCCGGTAACAGGGCTAGCGGGGGCCCCAGCTCCTACAATGAGCAGTTCTTC
.,.,TRBJ1-4,TRBV12-5,CASGLVLGPTNEKLFF,TGTGCTAGTGGTTTGGTACTGGGCCCAACTAATGAAAAACTGTTTTTT
.,.,TRBJ1-6,TRBV6-6,CASSYSTGNSPLHF,TGTGCCAGCAGTTACTCAACAGGGAATTCACCCCTCCACTTT
.,.,TRBJ2-7,TRBV7-8,CASSEGLVGSEIYEQYF,TGTGCCAGCAGCGAAGGGCTCGTGGGTAGCGAGATTTACGAGCAGTACTTC
.,.,TRBJ1-2,TRBV27,CASSLGAGWDYGYTF,TGTGCCAGCAGTTTAGGGGCAGGGTGGGACTATGGCTACACCTTC
TRBD2,.,TRBJ2-3,TRBV6-1,CASKLAGGHTDTQYF,TGTGCCAGCAAACTAGCGGGGGGACACACAGATACGCAGTATTTT
.,.,TRBJ2-7,TRBV14,CASSWGPREQYF,TGTGCCAGCAGTTGGGGGCCGCGGGAGCAGTACTTC
.,once,TRBJ2-2,TRBV7-9,CASSRGTRNTGELFF,TGTGCCAGCAGCCGGGGAACACGGAACACCGGGGAGCTGTTTTTT
.,.,TRBJ1-1,TRBV18,CASSPKGSGVVEAFF,TGTGCCAGCTCACCAAAGGGTTCAGGGGTAGTTGAAGCTTTCTTT
.,.,TRBJ2-5,TRBV9,CASSVGSSGQETQYF,TGTGCCAGCAGCGTAGGGAGTAGCGGACAAGAGACCCAGTACTTC
.,.,TRBJ1-5,TRBV2,CASKQGGGLGNQPQHF,TGTGCCAGCAAACAGGGTGGTGGTCTGGGCAATCAGCCCCAGCATTTT
.,.,TRBJ2-3,TRBV19,CASDRSGTQYF,TGTGCCAGTGACAGGTCAGGCACGCAGTATTTT
TRBD1,.,TRBJ1-2,TRBV11-2,CASSLLTGTGSGYTF,TGTGCCAGCAGCTTGTTAACCGGGACAGGGTCTGGCTACACCTTC
TRBD1,.,TRBJ1-5,TRBV18,CASSQPPGQGQHF,TGTGCCAGCTCCCAGCCCCCGGGACAGGGGCAGCATTTT
.,.,TRBJ1-1,TRBV2,CASMLAGNTEAFF,TGTGCCAGCATGTTGGCAGGGAACACTGAAGCTTTCTTT
.,once,TRBJ2-3,TRBV7-9,CASSLGAGTDTQYF,TGTGCCAGCAGCTTGGGAGCCGGCACAGATACGCAGTATTTT
.,once,TRBJ2-5,TRBV2,CASSEVRDVGTQYF,TGTGCCAGCAGTGAGGTCAGGGATGTGGGGACCCAGTACTTC
.,.,TRBJ1-4,TRBV9,CASSPGQINEKLFF,TGTGCCAGCAGCCCAGGACAGATTAATGAAAAACTGTTTTTT
.,.,TRBJ2-5,TRBV14,CASSHRETQYF,TGTGCCAGCAGCCACAGAGAGACCCAGTACTTC
.,.,TRBJ2-5,TRBV6-5,CASSYGRLQETQYF,TGTGCCAGCAGTTACGGCAGACTCCAAGAGACCCAGTACTTC
TRBD1,.,TRBJ1-1,TRBV10-3,CAIRKDRDTEAFF,TGTGCCATCAGGAAGGACAGGGACACTGAAGCTTTCTTT